Detailed here is one TCR beta chain. These data are taken from a study of blood T cell repertoires in COVID-19. Looking at the study overall: PBMCs, B-cell-depleted T cells, or T cells were the source of the cDNA or gDNA that made up the material.

The germline V and J ends were trimmed by 0 bases and 1 base, with 11 bases remaining between them. Germline CDR1 reads SGHRS; CDR2 reads YFSETQ. This CDR3 is built from 16 residues. Assay: immunoSEQ multiplex PCR; the TCRdb copy retains only in-frame clones and omits some. This table has about 93,000 clones, roughly nine tenths appearing once. The sequenced sample consisted of peripheral blood. This clonotype originated in a human donor with active COVID-19. The donor label of this sample is uncertain. The chain couples TRBV5-1 to TRBJ1-3; the D gene is possibly TRBD1 (6 bases). The CDR3 region is CASSLGGHRSGNTIYF. The DNA for the CDR3 is TGCGCCAGCAGCTTGGGGGGACATCGGTCTGGAAACACCATATATTTT.